A single T cell receptor (beta chain) is shown here with its context. The data stem from a study of blood T cell repertoires in COVID-19. Germline V gene sequence: CDR1 SGHNT, CDR2 YENEEA. This CDR3 spans 13 amino acids. V dropped 2 bases and J dropped 4 bases, with 9 bases sitting between them. Sequenced by immunoSEQ multiplex PCR; TCRdb stores in-frame clones only, minus some. This table has 100,000 to 150,000 clones, 85% appearing once. V usage is TRBV11-3 and J usage is TRBJ2-7, with D uncertain. Sequencing was performed on peripheral blood. The TCR was taken from an older man with active or convalescent COVID-19. The CDR3 region is CASSLSPLYEQYF. For the CDR3, the DNA is TGTGCCAGCAGCTTAAGCCCCCTTTACGAGCAGTACTTC.